The clone carrying this T cell receptor (beta chain) showed up just once. The table came from immunoSEQ multiplex PCR; TCRdb's copy has only in-frame clones and leaves some out. Among 2.3 million or so clones listed, approximately 93% were seen once. The sample comes from a study of shared clonotypes between healthy human individuals. In germline, CDR1 is MDHEN, CDR2 SYDVKM. Losses at the gene ends were 1 base for V and 13 bases for J; bases not matched to a gene: 14. CDR3 size: 17 residues. Sequenced: naive CD4+ T cells from PBMCs. Regarding subset: CD45RA+ positively selected. This receptor was taken from a man aged 18-30 years in good health. Some clones in this sample may be carry-over from other donors' samples. V is TRBV28 and J is TRBJ2-2; TRBD2 aligns across 11 bases. CDR3 in amino acids: CASSLYLSGRAAVGLFF. CDR3 bases: TGTGCCAGCAGTTTATACCTTAGCGGGAGGGCAGCGGTCGGGCTGTTTTTT.